This TCR beta chain is drawn from a study of cytomegalovirus exposure and HLA in healthy donors. Concerning this clone: The antigen is not known.

Findings of the study overall: Later analysis reportedly placed an Asian-associated ancestry cluster below the roughly 700-donor mean in N-insertions. Likely technical artifact: a cluster of highly shared sequence variants.

PCR primers comprised 60 Vbeta and 13 Jbeta primers. Sequencing used immunoSEQ multiplex PCR; TCRdb keeps in-frame clones, though not all of them. The repertoire includes under 200,000 clones, 80% of them detected once, and 0.95% to 1.5% sits in the top ten. CDR1 and CDR2 (germline): MNHNS, SASEGT. CDR3 size: 14 residues. J was trimmed by 4 bases and V by 3 bases; bases with no gene match: 1. This sequence joins TRBV6-1 and TRBJ2-3; 10 positions agree with TRBD1. The receptor's source is a woman in her fifties or sixties in good health and CMV-seronegative. Sequenced sample: PBMCs. This CDR3 reads CASSDGTGADTQYF. The CDR3 nucleotides read TGTGCCAGCAGTGATGGGACAGGGGCAGATACGCAGTATTTT.